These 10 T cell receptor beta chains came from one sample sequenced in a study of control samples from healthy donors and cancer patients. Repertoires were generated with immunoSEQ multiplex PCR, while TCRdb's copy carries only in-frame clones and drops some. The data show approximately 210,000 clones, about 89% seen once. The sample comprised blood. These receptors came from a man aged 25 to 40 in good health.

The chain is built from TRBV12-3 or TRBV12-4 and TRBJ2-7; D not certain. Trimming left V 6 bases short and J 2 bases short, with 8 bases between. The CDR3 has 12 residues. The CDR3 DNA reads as TGTGCCAGCAGCCCAAGGACCTACGAGCAGTACTTC. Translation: CASSPRTYEQYF.

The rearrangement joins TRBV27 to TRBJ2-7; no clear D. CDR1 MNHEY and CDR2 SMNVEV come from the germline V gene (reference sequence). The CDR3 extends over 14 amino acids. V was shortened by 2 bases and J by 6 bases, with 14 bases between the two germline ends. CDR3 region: CASSLQALRGEQYF. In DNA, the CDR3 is TGTGCCAGCAGTTTACAGGCCTTGAGAGGCGAGCAGTACTTC.

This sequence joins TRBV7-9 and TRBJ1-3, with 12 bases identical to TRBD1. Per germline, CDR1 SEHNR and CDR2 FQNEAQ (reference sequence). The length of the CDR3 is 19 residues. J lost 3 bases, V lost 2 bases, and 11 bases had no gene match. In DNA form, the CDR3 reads TGTGCCAGCAGCTTATACACGGGACAGGGGGCGCGCGGTGGAAACACCATATATTTT. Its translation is CASSLYTGQGARGGNTIYF. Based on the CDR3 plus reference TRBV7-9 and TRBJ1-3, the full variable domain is DTGVSQNPRHKITKRGQNVTFRCDPISEHNRLYWYRQTLGQGPEFLTYFQNEAQLEKSRLLSDRFSAERPKGSFSTLEIQRTEQGDSAMYLCASSLYTGQGARGGNTIYFGEGSWLTVV.

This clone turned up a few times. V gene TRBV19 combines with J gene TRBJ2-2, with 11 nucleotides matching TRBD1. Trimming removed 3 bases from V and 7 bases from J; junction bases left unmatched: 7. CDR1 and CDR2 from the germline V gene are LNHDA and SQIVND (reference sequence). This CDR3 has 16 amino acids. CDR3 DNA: TGTGCCAGTAGTATCTCCGGACAGGGGGCGGGCGGGGAGCTGTTTTTT. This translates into CASSISGQGAGGELFF.

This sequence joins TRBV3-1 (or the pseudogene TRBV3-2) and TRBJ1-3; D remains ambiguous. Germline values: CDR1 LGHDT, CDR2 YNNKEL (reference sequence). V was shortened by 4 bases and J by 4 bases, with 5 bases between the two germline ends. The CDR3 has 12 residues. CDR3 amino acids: CASSPAGNTIYF. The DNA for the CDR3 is TGTGCCAGCAGCCCCGCAGGAAACACCATATATTTT.

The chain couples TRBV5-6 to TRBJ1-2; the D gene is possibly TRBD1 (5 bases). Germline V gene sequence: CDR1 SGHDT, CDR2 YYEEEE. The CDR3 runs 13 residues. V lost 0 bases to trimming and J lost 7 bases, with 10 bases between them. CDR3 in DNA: TGTGCCAGCAGCTTGGGGCAGGGCGTTGGCTACACCTTC. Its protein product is CASSLGQGVGYTF. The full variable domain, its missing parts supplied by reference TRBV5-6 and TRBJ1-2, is DAGVTQSPTHLIKTRGQQVTLRCSPKSGHDTVSWYQQALGQGPQFIFQYYEEEERQRGNFPDRFSGHQFPNYSSELNVNALLLGDSALYLCASSLGQGVGYTFGSGTRLTVV.

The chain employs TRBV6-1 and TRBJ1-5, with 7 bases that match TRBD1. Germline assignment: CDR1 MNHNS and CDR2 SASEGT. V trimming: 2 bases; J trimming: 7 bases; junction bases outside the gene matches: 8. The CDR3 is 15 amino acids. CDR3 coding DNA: TGTGCCAGCAGTGAAACCGTCGACAGGGTCCAGCCCCAGCATTTT. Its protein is CASSETVDRVQPQHF.

The DNA for the CDR3 is TGTGCCAGCAGTTTTCGGACAGGGCCCGGTGAAAAACTGTTTTTT. It is translated as CASSFRTGPGEKLFF. The V and J genes are TRBV6-5 and TRBJ1-4; TRBD1 matches at 8 bases. CDR3 size: 15 residues. Germline lookup yields CDR1 MNHEY and CDR2 SVGAGI. The V gene end was trimmed by 4 bases and the J gene end by 7 bases; junction bases not matched to a gene: 8.

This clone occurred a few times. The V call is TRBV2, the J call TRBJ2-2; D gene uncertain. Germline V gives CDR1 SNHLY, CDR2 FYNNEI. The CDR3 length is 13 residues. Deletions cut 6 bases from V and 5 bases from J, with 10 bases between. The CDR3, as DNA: TGTGCCAGCAGCGAACAACAAACCGGGGAGCTGTTTTTT. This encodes CASSEQQTGELFF.

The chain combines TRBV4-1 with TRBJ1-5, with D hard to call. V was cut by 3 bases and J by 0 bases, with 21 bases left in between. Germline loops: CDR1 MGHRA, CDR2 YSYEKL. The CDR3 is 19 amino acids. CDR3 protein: CASSQIGRGGSNSNQPQHF. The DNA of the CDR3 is TGCGCCAGCAGCCAGATTGGGAGAGGTGGGAGTAATAGCAATCAGCCCCAGCATTTT.